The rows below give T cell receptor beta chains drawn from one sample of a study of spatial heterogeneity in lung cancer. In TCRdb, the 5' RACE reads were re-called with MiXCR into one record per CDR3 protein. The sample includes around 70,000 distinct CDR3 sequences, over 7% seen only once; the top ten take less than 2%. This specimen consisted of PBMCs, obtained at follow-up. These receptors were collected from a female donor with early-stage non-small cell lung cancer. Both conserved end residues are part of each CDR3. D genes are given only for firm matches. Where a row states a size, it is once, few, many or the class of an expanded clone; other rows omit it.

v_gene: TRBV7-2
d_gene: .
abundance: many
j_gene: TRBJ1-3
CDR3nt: TGTGCCAGCAGCTTAGCCGACTCTGGAAACACCATATATTTT
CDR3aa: CASSLADSGNTIYF

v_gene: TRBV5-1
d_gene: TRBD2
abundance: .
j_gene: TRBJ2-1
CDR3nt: TGCGCCAGCAGCTTGAGGACCGGGAGGGCCCTCTACAATGAGCAGTTCTTC
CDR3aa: CASSLRTGRALYNEQFF

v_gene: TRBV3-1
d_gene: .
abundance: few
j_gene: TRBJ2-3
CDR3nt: TGTGCCAGCAGCCAAGCGGGCCAGGTCACAGATACGCAGTATTTT
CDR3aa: CASSQAGQVTDTQYF

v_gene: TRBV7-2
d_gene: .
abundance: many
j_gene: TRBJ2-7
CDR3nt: TGTGCCAGCAGCTTAGGCCCCGACAGCTCCTACGAGCAGTACTTC
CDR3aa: CASSLGPDSSYEQYF

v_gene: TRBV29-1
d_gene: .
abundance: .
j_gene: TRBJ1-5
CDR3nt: TGCAGCGCTGGGGGGGGCCCTCAGCCCCAGCATTTT
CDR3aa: CSAGGGPQPQHF

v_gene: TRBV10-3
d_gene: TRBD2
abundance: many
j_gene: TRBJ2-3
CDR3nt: TGTGCCATCAGTGAGATTAGCGGGTGGCCGTTCACAGATACGCAGTATTTT
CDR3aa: CAISEISGWPFTDTQYF

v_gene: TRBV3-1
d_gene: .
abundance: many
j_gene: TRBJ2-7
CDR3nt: TGTGCCAGCAGCCAAGCGGTGGGTCCGAACGAGCAGTACTTC
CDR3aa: CASSQAVGPNEQYF

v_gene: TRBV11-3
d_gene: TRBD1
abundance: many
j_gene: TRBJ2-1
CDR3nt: TGTGCCAGCAGCTTAGGGGGGACAGCTCACTACAATGAGCAGTTCTTC
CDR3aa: CASSLGGTAHYNEQFF

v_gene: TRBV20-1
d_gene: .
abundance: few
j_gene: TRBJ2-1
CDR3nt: TGCAGTGCTCTGGACAGGAGCGGGAGTACCTACAATGAGCAGTTCTTC
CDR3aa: CSALDRSGSTYNEQFF

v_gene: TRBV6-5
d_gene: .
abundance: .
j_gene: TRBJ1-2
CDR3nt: TGTGCCAGCAGCCTCCAGGACGGCCTCTATGATAGCTACACCTTC
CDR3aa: CASSLQDGLYDSYTF

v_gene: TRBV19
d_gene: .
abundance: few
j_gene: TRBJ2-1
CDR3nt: TGTGCCAGTAGTATTCAGATCCACCACAATGAGCAGTTCTTC
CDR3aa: CASSIQIHHNEQFF

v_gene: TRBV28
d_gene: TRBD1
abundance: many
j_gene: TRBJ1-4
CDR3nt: TGTGCCAGCAGTTTAGGACAGGGGGCCGAAAAACTGTTTTTT
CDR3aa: CASSLGQGAEKLFF

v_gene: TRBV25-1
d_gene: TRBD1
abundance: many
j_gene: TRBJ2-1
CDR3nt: TGTGCCAGCAGTTCCACAGGGGGGATCAATGAGCAGTTCTTC
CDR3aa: CASSSTGGINEQFF

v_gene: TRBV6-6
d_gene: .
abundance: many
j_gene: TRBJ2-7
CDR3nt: TGTGCCAGCAGTTACGGCGGACTCAGAGGCTCCTACGAGCAGTACTTC
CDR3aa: CASSYGGLRGSYEQYF

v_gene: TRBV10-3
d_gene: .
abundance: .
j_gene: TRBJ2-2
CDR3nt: TGTGCCATCAGGTGGGACAAGAGCACCGGGGAGCTGTTTTTT
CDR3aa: CAIRWDKSTGELFF

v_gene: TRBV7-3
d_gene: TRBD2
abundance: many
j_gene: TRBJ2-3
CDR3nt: TGTGCCAGCAGCCGCGCCCTAGCGGGAGGCACAGATACGCAGTATTTT
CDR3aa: CASSRALAGGTDTQYF

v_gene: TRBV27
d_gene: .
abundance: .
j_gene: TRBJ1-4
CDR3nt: TGTGCCAGCAGTTTAATGGGTACTAATGAAAAACTGTTTTTT
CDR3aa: CASSLMGTNEKLFF

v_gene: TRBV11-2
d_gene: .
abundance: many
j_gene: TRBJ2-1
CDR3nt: TGTGCCAGCAGCTCCCTAAGGGTCTTACTAGCCCCGGCGGTAAAGAAGCAGTTCTTC
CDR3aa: CASSSLRVLLAPAVKKQFF

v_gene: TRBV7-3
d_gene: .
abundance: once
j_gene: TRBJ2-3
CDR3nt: TGTGCCAGCAGCTTAAGTCCTAGCGTTAGCACAGATACGCAGTATTTT
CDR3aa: CASSLSPSVSTDTQYF